The clone carrying this T cell receptor (beta chain) was counted a few times. What it recognizes is unknown. Mouse names are used for the genes. Coverage ceases 4 residues before the CDR3 finishes, and the germline J gene fills in the end. Once RNA had been extracted, it was reverse transcribed into cDNA to act as the sequencing template. TCRdb's table, derived via immunoSEQ multiplex PCR, lists solely in-frame clones and lacks some. This repertoire holds some 110,000 clones, and none appear only once. This record belongs to a study of CD8+ T cells in alopecia areata. Study overall: Female C3H/HeJ recipients aged about 7-11 weeks got skin from C3H/HeJ graft donors aged about 6-12 months that had spontaneous alopecia.

Germline trimming cut 0 bases from V and 1 base from J; bases unmatched to any gene: 1. The CDR3 runs to 16 residues. Germline V gene sequence: CDR1 NNHDY, CDR2 SYVADS. Study observations and caveats: Normal scalp showed lower clonality than lesional scalp, especially alopecia totalis/universalis.

The chain carries TRBV13-3 and TRBJ2-5; 11 nucleotides align to TRBD2. Sequencing was done on a sample of lesional skin. This TCR was recovered from a C3H/HeJ mouse with alopecia areata. This line is of MHC haplotype H2-k. The covered CDR3 bases are TGTGCCAGCAGTGATGAACTGGGGGGGCACCAAGAC. Translation: CASSDELGGHQD. The whole CDR3 sequence is CASSDELGGHQDTQYF.